This T cell receptor beta chain was sequenced in a study of T cell clonotyping in hematopoietic cell transplantation. Turning to the study itself: Recipients' pretransplant samples followed cytoreduction.

Study-wide findings and caveats: Higher Inverse Simpson Index values in graft donor and pretransplant recipient predicted broader posttransplant TCR diversity. Recipient TCR diversity dropped after transplant; expanded clonotypes rose from day 30 to 180. No sorting was done, leaving CD4 and CD8 contributions mixed.

The repertoire was sequenced with immunoSEQ multiplex PCR; TCRdb's copy has only in-frame clones and lacks some. The data hold about 36,000 clones, with roughly 94% observed a single time. The sample's time point: recipient sample about 28 days before transplant, after cytoreduction. The V end lost 6 bases, the J end lost 8 bases, and 18 bases lay between the germline ends. The CDR3 runs to 14 residues. Germline CDR1 and CDR2: SGDLS and YYNGEE. On this clone: Antigen specificity is unknown.

Sequenced material: peripheral blood mononuclear cells, taken before stem cell transplant. The chain uses TRBV9 and TRBJ2-1; D is unresolved. The TCR comes from a man aged 40-50 years with chronic myeloid leukemia. Some clones in this sample may be carry-over from other donors' samples. CDR3 sequence reads: CASTSGRASYEQFF. CDR3 coding DNA: TGTGCCAGCACCTCCGGACGAGCCAGCTATGAGCAGTTCTTC.